The rows below give T cell receptor beta chains drawn from one sample of a study of early T cells in non-severe SARS-CoV-2 infection. TCRdb used MiXCR to reprocess the 5' RACE reads, holding one entry per CDR3 protein. The sample has 75,000 to 100,000 distinct CDR3 sequences; 15% to 20% are singletons. Material for sequencing was whole blood. These receptors all come from an adult who was a healthcare worker with PCR-confirmed SARS-CoV-2 infection or an uninfected control (not recorded which). CDR3s include the opening cysteine and the closing phenylalanine or tryptophan. Each record gives: clone size, V gene, D gene, J gene, CDR3 DNA, CDR3 protein. A D gene is named only where the DNA matches it firmly. Some rows have no size entry. The others give once, few or many, or a class for an expanded clone.

clone_size: NA; v_call: TRBV18; d_call: NA; j_call: TRBJ2-5; cdr3_nt: TGTGCCAGCTCGGACCCACAGAGAGGGACCCAGTACTTC; cdr3_aa: CASSDPQRGTQYF
clone_size: NA; v_call: TRBV9; d_call: TRBD2; j_call: TRBJ2-5; cdr3_nt: TGTGCCAGCAGCCTATTGGGGGGGCAAGAGACCCAGTACTTC; cdr3_aa: CASSLLGGQETQYF
clone_size: few; v_call: TRBV7-2; d_call: NA; j_call: TRBJ2-3; cdr3_nt: TGTGCCAGCAGCGCCCAGAGGGGCACAGATACGCAGTATTTT; cdr3_aa: CASSAQRGTDTQYF
clone_size: many; v_call: TRBV5-1; d_call: NA; j_call: TRBJ2-1; cdr3_nt: TGCGCCAGCAGCATTCAGAGCTCCTACAATGAGCAGTTCTTC; cdr3_aa: CASSIQSSYNEQFF
clone_size: NA; v_call: TRBV5-5; d_call: NA; j_call: TRBJ2-1; cdr3_nt: TGTGCCAGCAGCTTGGGGGGTTACGGTGAGCAGTTCTTC; cdr3_aa: CASSLGGYGEQFF
clone_size: many; v_call: TRBV5-1; d_call: TRBD1; j_call: TRBJ2-2; cdr3_nt: TGCGCCAGCAGCTTTAGGACAGGGCTGAACACCGGGGAGCTGTTTTTT; cdr3_aa: CASSFRTGLNTGELFF
clone_size: NA; v_call: TRBV6-2/TRBV6-3; d_call: TRBD1; j_call: TRBJ2-1; cdr3_nt: TGTGCCAGCAGCGGGACAGGGATAATCAATGAGCAGTTCTTC; cdr3_aa: CASSGTGIINEQFF
clone_size: few; v_call: TRBV19; d_call: TRBD1; j_call: TRBJ2-7; cdr3_nt: TGTGCCAGTAGTAAGGGGGACAGGGTCTACGAGCAGTACTTC; cdr3_aa: CASSKGDRVYEQYF
clone_size: few; v_call: TRBV6-4; d_call: NA; j_call: TRBJ2-2; cdr3_nt: TGTGCCAGCAGTGACCCTGCGGCCAGCACCGGGGAGCTGTTTTTT; cdr3_aa: CASSDPAASTGELFF
clone_size: few; v_call: TRBV6-6; d_call: NA; j_call: TRBJ1-5; cdr3_nt: TGTGCCAGCAGCCCAGGAGGTGGCAATCAGCCCCAGCATTTT; cdr3_aa: CASSPGGGNQPQHF
clone_size: NA; v_call: TRBV29-1; d_call: TRBD2; j_call: TRBJ2-5; cdr3_nt: TGCAGCGTGGGGGGGGGACAGACCCAGTACTTC; cdr3_aa: CSVGGGQTQYF
clone_size: NA; v_call: TRBV29-1; d_call: TRBD1; j_call: TRBJ1-2; cdr3_nt: TGCACCATTGCCGGGACAGATAATAACTATGGCTACACCTTC; cdr3_aa: CTIAGTDNNYGYTF
clone_size: NA; v_call: TRBV29-1; d_call: NA; j_call: TRBJ1-1; cdr3_nt: TGCAGCGTTGAAGTAGAGGGCAGGAGGAACACTGAAGCTTTCTTT; cdr3_aa: CSVEVEGRRNTEAFF
clone_size: NA; v_call: TRBV7-6; d_call: NA; j_call: TRBJ2-1; cdr3_nt: TGTGCCAGCAGCTTATTGCCGTGGCATGAGCAGTTCTTC; cdr3_aa: CASSLLPWHEQFF
clone_size: NA; v_call: TRBV19; d_call: TRBD1; j_call: TRBJ1-5; cdr3_nt: TGTGCCAGTACCTCCGGGACAGGGATTTTTAGCAATCAGCCCCAGCATTTT; cdr3_aa: CASTSGTGIFSNQPQHF
clone_size: NA; v_call: TRBV7-2; d_call: NA; j_call: TRBJ2-7; cdr3_nt: TGTGCCAGCAGCGCCCCCCAAAGCTCCTACGAGCAGTACTTC; cdr3_aa: CASSAPQSSYEQYF
clone_size: few; v_call: TRBV2; d_call: NA; j_call: TRBJ1-2; cdr3_nt: TGTGCCAGCAGTGAATTTAAGGATGGCTACACCTTC; cdr3_aa: CASSEFKDGYTF
clone_size: NA; v_call: TRBV2; d_call: NA; j_call: TRBJ1-5; cdr3_nt: TGTGCCAGCCGATTTATTAGAGATCAGCCCCAGCATTTT; cdr3_aa: CASRFIRDQPQHF
clone_size: NA; v_call: TRBV7-6; d_call: NA; j_call: TRBJ2-5; cdr3_nt: TGTGCCAGCAGCCCGTACATTCTCGATTTGGAGACCCAGTACTTC; cdr3_aa: CASSPYILDLETQYF
clone_size: few; v_call: TRBV20-1; d_call: TRBD2; j_call: TRBJ2-7; cdr3_nt: TGCAGTGCTTTTCTAGCGGGGAAAACCTACGAGCAGTACTTC; cdr3_aa: CSAFLAGKTYEQYF
clone_size: few; v_call: TRBV11-2; d_call: TRBD1; j_call: TRBJ2-7; cdr3_nt: TGTGCCAGCAGCTTAGTGGACAGGGGGTACGAGCAGTACTTC; cdr3_aa: CASSLVDRGYEQYF
clone_size: NA; v_call: TRBV7-2; d_call: NA; j_call: TRBJ2-5; cdr3_nt: TGTGCCAGCAGCCCCCTCCGGGACCAGCTCCCCTATCAGTACTTC; cdr3_aa: CASSPLRDQLPYQYF
clone_size: once; v_call: TRBV5-1; d_call: NA; j_call: TRBJ2-7; cdr3_nt: TGCGCCAGCAGCTTGGCCGTGGGGGACGGGACCTACGAGCAGTACTTC; cdr3_aa: CASSLAVGDGTYEQYF
clone_size: many; v_call: TRBV6-2/TRBV6-3; d_call: NA; j_call: TRBJ2-1; cdr3_nt: TGTGCCAGCAGTTACTCGAACCCTTTCGATGAGCAGTTCTTC; cdr3_aa: CASSYSNPFDEQFF
clone_size: many; v_call: TRBV7-9; d_call: NA; j_call: TRBJ2-3; cdr3_nt: TGTGCCAGCAGCCCCGGGACGTATAGCACAGATACGCAGTATTTT; cdr3_aa: CASSPGTYSTDTQYF
clone_size: few; v_call: TRBV7-2; d_call: TRBD1; j_call: TRBJ2-5; cdr3_nt: TGTGCCAGCACCCGGACAGGGAATCGCCAAGAGACCCAGTACTTC; cdr3_aa: CASTRTGNRQETQYF
clone_size: NA; v_call: TRBV30; d_call: NA; j_call: TRBJ2-7; cdr3_nt: TGTGCCTGGAGTCTCTTCAACCGACGGGGCGAGCAGTACTTC; cdr3_aa: CAWSLFNRRGEQYF
clone_size: NA; v_call: TRBV11-2; d_call: NA; j_call: TRBJ2-1; cdr3_nt: TGTGCCAGCAGCTTAGAGGCCGGAAACAATGAGCAGTTCTTC; cdr3_aa: CASSLEAGNNEQFF
clone_size: many; v_call: TRBV19; d_call: TRBD1; j_call: TRBJ1-2; cdr3_nt: TGTGCCAGTAGTCTACAGGGGGCCGCAAATGGCTACACCTTC; cdr3_aa: CASSLQGAANGYTF
clone_size: few; v_call: TRBV20-1; d_call: NA; j_call: TRBJ1-4; cdr3_nt: TGCAGTGTGTCGGGGAATGAAAAACTGTTTTTT; cdr3_aa: CSVSGNEKLFF
clone_size: NA; v_call: TRBV9; d_call: TRBD2; j_call: TRBJ2-5; cdr3_nt: TGTGCCAGCAGCCCATCCCAGGGACTAGCGGGGAGGGAGACCCAGTACTTC; cdr3_aa: CASSPSQGLAGRETQYF
clone_size: NA; v_call: TRBV6-2/TRBV6-3; d_call: TRBD2; j_call: TRBJ2-1; cdr3_nt: TGTGCCAGCAGTTACCCCGGACTAGCGGGAGGGCCCTGGAGCTCCTACAATGAGCAGTTCTTC; cdr3_aa: CASSYPGLAGGPWSSYNEQFF
clone_size: few; v_call: TRBV2; d_call: NA; j_call: TRBJ2-7; cdr3_nt: TGTGCCAGCAGTGAGGGGCGACCTGAGGATGCCTACGAGCAGTACTTC; cdr3_aa: CASSEGRPEDAYEQYF
clone_size: NA; v_call: TRBV10-3; d_call: NA; j_call: TRBJ2-7; cdr3_nt: TGTGCCATCAGAGAGGGAGACTACGAGCAGTACTTC; cdr3_aa: CAIREGDYEQYF